The 9 T cell receptor beta chains in this list originate from one sample, sequenced in a study of molecular identifiers for immune sequencing clone quantification. TCRdb re-analysed the PCR reads in MiXCR, keeping a single row per CDR3 protein. Seen here are 300,000 to 400,000 distinct CDR3 sequences, roughly a fifth observed once, and the top ten hold more than 0.8%. Sequencing input: naive CD8+ T cells from blood, with Jurkat cell RNA spiked in. Subset indicated: FACS-sorted CD8+CD4-CCR7+CD45RA+ naive T cells. All receptors come from a human donor in good health. Some libraries in this study had Jurkat cell RNA spiked in.

Note on this clonotype: A read error may be the cause here, since a much bigger clone is one base away. The chain recombines TRBV5-1 with TRBJ2-7; TRBD2 agrees at 9 bases. J was trimmed by 8 bases and V by 0 bases; bases with no gene match: 3. This CDR3 has 13 residues. CDR1 and CDR2 from the germline V gene are SGHRS and YFSETQ. CDR3 protein: CASSLALAGKQYF. CDR3 in DNA: TGCGCCAGCAGCTTGGCGCTAGCGGGAAAGCAGTACTTC.

This clonotype was detected many times. The chain carries TRBV29-1 and TRBJ2-7; D perhaps matches TRBD1 (5 bases). CDR3 length: 11 amino acids. The germline V and J ends were trimmed by 4 bases and 5 bases, with 9 bases remaining between them. The germline CDR1 and CDR2 sequences are SQVTM and ANQGSEA. The CDR3 here is CSVAEGDEQYF. CDR3 nucleotide sequence: TGCAGCGTTGCAGAAGGGGACGAGCAGTACTTC.

A word on this clonotype: This may arise from a read error, as a much more abundant clone is one base away. This chain uses TRBV7-6 with TRBJ2-1; TRBD2 matches 10 bases. CDR3 length: 15 amino acids. After removal of 2 bases from V and 8 bases from J, the junction contained 6 bases not matched to a gene. Germline CDR1 SGHVS, CDR2 FNYEAQ. This CDR3 is CASSLRTSGGDEQFF. In nucleotides, the CDR3 is TGTGCCAGCAGCTTAAGGACTAGCGGTGGGGATGAGCAGTTCTTC.

Turning to this clonotype: A much larger clone sits a single nucleotide away, making a read error possible. The chain recombines TRBV11-2 with TRBJ2-7, with TRBD2 matching over 16 bases. The CDR3 totals 18 residues. The V gene's germline CDR1 is SGHAT and CDR2 FQNNGV. The V segment lost 4 bases and the J segment 5 bases; nucleotides outside the gene matches: 11. The CDR3 DNA reads TGTGCCAGCAGCTCCACCCCCGGGACTAGCGGGAGGGCCCACGAGCAGTACTTC. This translates into CASSSTPGTSGRAHEQYF.

This clonotype was counted ten times or more. The chain combines TRBV24-1 with TRBJ2-2, with a tentative D call TRBD1 (6 bases). Germline V CDR1 and CDR2: KGHDR, SFDVKD. CDR3 size: 14 residues. V lost 4 bases and J 4 bases, leaving 9 bases between the germline ends. The CDR3 reads CATSDPTGTGELFF. CDR3 nucleotide sequence: TGTGCCACCAGTGACCCGACAGGCACCGGGGAGCTGTTTTTT.

This clonotype was found many times. The junction departs from the called germline gene at one end, perhaps through a read error. The chain recombines TRBV4-3 with TRBJ2-7; TRBD2 aligns across 9 bases. This CDR3 spans 13 amino acids. Germline CDR1 and CDR2: LGHNA and YSLEER. CDR3 bases: TGTGCCAGCAGCCAGGGACTAGCTTACGAGCAGTACTTC. Protein product: CASSQGLAYEQYF.

Of note for this clonotype: A much larger clone lies a single base off, so this may be a read error. The chain uses TRBV7-9 and TRBJ1-1; a possible D gene is TRBD1 (6 bases). Germline-derived CDR1 and CDR2 are SEHNR and FQNEAQ (reference sequence). The CDR3 covers 14 residues. The CDR3 is CTSSSDSMNTEAFF. The CDR3 DNA sequence: TGTACCAGCAGCTCGGACAGCATGAACACTGAAGCTTTCTTT. Supplemented by reference TRBV7-9 and TRBJ1-1, the full variable domain reads DTGVSQNPRHKITKRGQNVTFRCDPISEHNRLYWYRQTLGQGPEFLTYFQNEAQLEKSRLLSDRFSAERPKGSFSTLEIQRTEQGDSAMYLCTSSSDSMNTEAFFGQGTRLTVV.

This clonotype was observed at least ten times. The V gene is TRBV2, the J gene TRBJ2-3; the match to TRBD2 covers 7 bases. The CDR3 contains 19 residues. Germline assignment: CDR1 SNHLY and CDR2 FYNNEI. Trimming at V came to 2 bases and at J to 4 bases, leaving 18 bases not matched to a gene. The CDR3: CASSETSLSGATPSDTQYF. CDR3 nucleotides: TGTGCCAGCAGTGAAACAAGTCTGAGCGGGGCCACCCCCTCAGATACGCAGTATTTT.

This clonotype was found many times. The J gene is TRBJ1-1, the V gene TRBV29-1, with no clear D. This CDR3 region has 10 residues. Trimming left V 5 bases short and J 3 bases short, with 4 bases between. The germline V gene has CDR1 SQVTM and CDR2 ANQGSEA. The DNA for the CDR3 is TGCAGCGTTTGGGACACTGAAGCTTTCTTT. As protein: CSVWDTEAFF.